This is a list of T cell receptor beta chains from one sample in a study of early T cells in non-severe SARS-CoV-2 infection. TCRdb re-called the 5' RACE reads through MiXCR, storing one row per CDR3 protein. Among approximately 97,000 distinct CDR3 sequences listed, more than 9.5% were seen once. The sample here was whole blood, taken at baseline. The receptors stem from an adult who was a healthcare worker with PCR-confirmed SARS-CoV-2 infection or an uninfected control (not recorded which). The CDR3 runs from the conserved cysteine through the conserved F or W. Expanded clones get a size class; other rows say once, few or many, or leave the size out.

CDR3 protein,clone size,J gene,V gene
CASSSRAGRVNTEAFF,few,TRBJ1-1,TRBV11-2
CAWGRLAGDQSYNEQFF,many,TRBJ2-1,TRBV30
CARSGQGNQPQHF,.,TRBJ1-5,TRBV30
CASSSGTNSEQYF,few,TRBJ2-7,TRBV27
CAWSTGGIEKLFF,.,TRBJ1-4,TRBV30
CSVEAGPDTQYF,.,TRBJ2-3,TRBV29-1
CSASTGEYEQYF,many,TRBJ2-7,TRBV20-1
CASSQHLQGAAAFF,.,TRBJ1-1,TRBV3-1
CATSDPGGTAYNEQFF,few,TRBJ2-1,TRBV24-1
CASSASTARESGNTIYF,.,TRBJ1-3,TRBV21-1
CSSGARNTEAFF,.,TRBJ1-1,TRBV20-1
CAIPLGLAGGPQVFTGELFF,few,TRBJ2-2,TRBV10-3
CASSAAAFTGELFF,many,TRBJ2-2,TRBV9
CASSLGDGSNQPQHF,many,TRBJ1-5,TRBV5-1
CATSGPTTSGSTDTQYF,.,TRBJ2-3,TRBV24-1
CASSLMDREYEQYF,few,TRBJ2-7,TRBV5-1
CSARLPKEGRDTQYF,many,TRBJ2-3,TRBV20-1
CASSVLVNTEAFF,.,TRBJ1-1,TRBV7-3
CASSPRDGNNEQFF,.,TRBJ2-1,TRBV18
CASSATSGSDTQYF,.,TRBJ2-3,TRBV7-3
CASSPDRMSYEQYF,.,TRBJ2-7,TRBV10-2
CASSLDRGGKAFF,few,TRBJ1-1,TRBV7-9
CASSLALQDTQYF,few,TRBJ2-3,TRBV5-1
CSVGPTGGSYEQYF,few,TRBJ2-7,TRBV29-1
CAWSSGPEQYF,many,TRBJ2-7,TRBV30
CAISESGGVNQPQHF,.,TRBJ1-5,TRBV10-3
CATQRGASANYGYTF,few,TRBJ1-2,TRBV10-3
CSARDPRGLNEQFF,few,TRBJ2-1,TRBV20-1
CATSRGLTEEAFF,.,TRBJ1-1,TRBV15
CASSQSSGAEAFF,many,TRBJ1-1,TRBV14
CASSLSQGTYEQYF,many,TRBJ2-7,TRBV11-1
CASSRSRSSGNTIYF,many,TRBJ1-3,TRBV3-1
CASSLRLRSSGANVLTF,few,TRBJ2-6,TRBV11-2
CASSPARAGELFF,.,TRBJ2-2,TRBV14
CASSQDNEQYF,.,TRBJ2-7,TRBV14
CASSPLGTAKNIQYF,.,TRBJ2-4,TRBV18
CASSLERTYTDTQYF,.,TRBJ2-3,TRBV7-2
CASSLGWTDTQYF,many,TRBJ2-3,TRBV7-2
CASSVGDGGEQYF,.,TRBJ2-7,TRBV27
CSVGSGEGSEQYF,.,TRBJ2-7,TRBV29-1
CASSLSPGAQQETQYF,.,TRBJ2-5,TRBV27
CASSLDGPDLTDTQYF,.,TRBJ2-3,TRBV11-2
CASSLAVGHGGSTDTQYF,few,TRBJ2-3,TRBV11-2
CASSLLTGYHEQYF,once,TRBJ2-7,TRBV7-8
CSARAYRGLDGYTF,few,TRBJ1-2,TRBV20-1
CASSRGQLEAFF,.,TRBJ1-1,TRBV25-1
CASRKQGADYGYTF,many,TRBJ1-2,TRBV28
CASSRTGDSNQPQHF,many,TRBJ1-5,TRBV9
CASSDPASGIEQYF,few,TRBJ2-7,TRBV6-2/TRBV6-3
CASSQSLIGERRNTIYF,few,TRBJ1-3,TRBV4-1
CSAREERGWTDTQYF,many,TRBJ2-3,TRBV20-1
CSALEGDDYGYTF,few,TRBJ1-2,TRBV20-1
CATTRENTGELFF,few,TRBJ2-2,TRBV28